This T cell receptor (beta chain) is from a study of shared clonotypes between healthy human individuals. Naive-designated CD8 cells lacked CD45RO, were positively enriched for CCR7, and omitted terminally differentiated effector memory CD45RA+ cells. 200 ng DNA, tens of thousands of T cell genomes, went into each sorted-subset replicate PCR. Profiling relied on immunoSEQ multiplex PCR, and the TCRdb table lists in-frame clones only, not all of them. The sample has nearly 2 million clones; 85% to 95% are singletons. General study results and limits: Generally, naive subsets (rather than memory subsets) showed larger estimated richness. Rarefaction gave evidence that sorted-subset sequencing remained incomplete despite large depth.

Remarks on this clone: No antigen is known for it.

The CDR3 is 18 residues long. Germline V gene sequence: CDR1 SGHTA, CDR2 FQGNSA. The germline V and J ends were trimmed by 5 bases and 4 bases, with 27 bases remaining between them. Input material: naive CD8+ T cells sorted from blood. The chain combines TRBV7-2 with TRBJ2-7, with a tentative D call TRBD2 (5 bases). The source is a man between 18 and 35 years old in good health. The CDR3 loop is CASSVEGRARGNQYEQYF. CDR3 in DNA: TGTGCCAGCAGCGTCGAGGGCCGGGCCCGAGGCAATCAGTACGAGCAGTACTTC.